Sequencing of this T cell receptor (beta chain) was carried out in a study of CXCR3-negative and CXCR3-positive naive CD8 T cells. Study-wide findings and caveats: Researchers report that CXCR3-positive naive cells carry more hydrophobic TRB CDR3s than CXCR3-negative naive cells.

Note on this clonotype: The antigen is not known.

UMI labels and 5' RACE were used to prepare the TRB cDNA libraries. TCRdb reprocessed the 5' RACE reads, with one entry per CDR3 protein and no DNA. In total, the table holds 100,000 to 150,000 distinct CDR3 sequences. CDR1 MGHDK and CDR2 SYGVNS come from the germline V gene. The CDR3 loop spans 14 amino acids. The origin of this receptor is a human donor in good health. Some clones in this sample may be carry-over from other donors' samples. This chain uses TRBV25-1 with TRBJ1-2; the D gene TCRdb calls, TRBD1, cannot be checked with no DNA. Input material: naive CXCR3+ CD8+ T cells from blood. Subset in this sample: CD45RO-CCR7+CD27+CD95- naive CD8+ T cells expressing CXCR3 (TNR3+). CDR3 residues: CASSVAGYNYGYTF.